This TCR beta chain was recovered during a study of cytomegalovirus exposure and HLA in healthy donors. Turning to this clone: Its antigen is unknown.

Both 60 Vbeta primers and 13 Jbeta primers went into the PCR. Profiling relied on immunoSEQ multiplex PCR, and the TCRdb table lists in-frame clones only, not all of them. Of about 130,000 clones listed, around 70% were seen once; the top ten hold 6% to 8%. General observations from the study: As a later analysis showed, several of the most significant clusters appeared to be linked to common viral pathogens. Segments of the TCR beta V type were, in most cases, productive about 87% or about 30% of the time in an earlier analysis. In a later analysis, at a false discovery rate of 0.05, about 17,000 TCR beta sequences matched HLA alleles. It was reported that TCR beta sequences correctly inferred the HLA-A and HLA-B alleles for most subjects.

Germline V gene data show CDR1 as SGHRS and CDR2 as YFSETQ. Losses at the gene ends were 4 bases for V and 5 bases for J; bases not matched to a gene: 10. This CDR3 has 15 residues. The rearrangement links TRBV5-1 to TRBJ2-5, with 8 bases that match TRBD2. Sequenced sample: PBMCs. The TCR sequence derives from a man in his forties in good health and CMV-seropositive. The CDR3 reads CASSSRGLVVETQYF. The CDR3 nucleotides are TGCGCCAGCAGCAGCAGGGGACTAGTTGTGGAGACCCAGTACTTC.